This record concerns one TCR beta chain sequence. The data were obtained in a study of T cell changes during pregnancy in multiple sclerosis. The CDR3 runs to 15 residues. The germline CDR1 and CDR2 sequences are SEHNR and FQNEAQ (reference sequence). V was pared by 0 bases and J by 7 bases, with 4 bases of the junction left unmatched. The method was immunoSEQ multiplex PCR; TCRdb's version includes in-frame clones alone and lacks a portion of them. The sample consists of about 40,000 clones, approximately 91% of them appearing once. The chain employs TRBV7-9 and TRBJ2-1; 9 bases agree with TRBD2. Sequenced material: CD8+ T cells from peripheral blood mononuclear cells, taken in the first trimester of pregnancy. The receptor was derived from a female donor with multiple sclerosis, enrolled in a pregnancy study. The DNA for the CDR3 is TGTGCCAGCAGCTTAGCTAGCGGGGGACTGAATGAGCAGTTCTTC. As protein: CASSLASGGLNEQFF.